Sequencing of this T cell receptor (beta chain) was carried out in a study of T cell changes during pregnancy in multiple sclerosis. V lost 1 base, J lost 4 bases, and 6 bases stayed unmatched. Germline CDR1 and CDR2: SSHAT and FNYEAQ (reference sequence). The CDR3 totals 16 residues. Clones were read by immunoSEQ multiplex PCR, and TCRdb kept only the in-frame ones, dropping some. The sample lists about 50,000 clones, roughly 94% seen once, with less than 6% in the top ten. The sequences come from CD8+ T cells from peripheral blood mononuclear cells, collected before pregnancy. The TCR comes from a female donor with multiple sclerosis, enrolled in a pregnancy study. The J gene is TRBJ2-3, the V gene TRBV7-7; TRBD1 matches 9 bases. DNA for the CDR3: TGTGCCAGCAGCTTAGATCCGGGACAGGGATCAGATACGCAGTATTTT. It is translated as CASSLDPGQGSDTQYF.